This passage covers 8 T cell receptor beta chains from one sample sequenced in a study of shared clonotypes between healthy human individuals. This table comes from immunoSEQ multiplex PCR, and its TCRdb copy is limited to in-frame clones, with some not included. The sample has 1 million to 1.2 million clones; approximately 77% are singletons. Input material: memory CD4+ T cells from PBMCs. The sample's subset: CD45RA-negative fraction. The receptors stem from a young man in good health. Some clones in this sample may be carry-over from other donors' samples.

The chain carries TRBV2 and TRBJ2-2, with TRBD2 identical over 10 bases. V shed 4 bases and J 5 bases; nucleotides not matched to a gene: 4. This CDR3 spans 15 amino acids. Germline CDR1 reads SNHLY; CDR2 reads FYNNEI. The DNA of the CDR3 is TGTGCCAGCAGTGGGGGGACTAGCGAAACCGGGGAGCTGTTTTTT. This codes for CASSGGTSETGELFF.

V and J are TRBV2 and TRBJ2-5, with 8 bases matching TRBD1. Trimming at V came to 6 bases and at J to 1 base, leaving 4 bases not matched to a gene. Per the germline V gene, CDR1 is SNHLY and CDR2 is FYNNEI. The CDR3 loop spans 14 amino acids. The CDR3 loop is CASRLDRVQETQYF. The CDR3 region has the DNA TGTGCCAGCAGGTTGGACAGGGTCCAAGAGACCCAGTACTTC. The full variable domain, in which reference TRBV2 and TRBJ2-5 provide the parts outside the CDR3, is EPEVTQTPSHQVTQMGQEVILRCVPISNHLYFYWYRQILGQKVEFLVSFYNNEISEKSEIFDDQFSVERPDGSNFTLKIRSTKLEDSAMYFCASRLDRVQETQYFGPGTRLLVL.

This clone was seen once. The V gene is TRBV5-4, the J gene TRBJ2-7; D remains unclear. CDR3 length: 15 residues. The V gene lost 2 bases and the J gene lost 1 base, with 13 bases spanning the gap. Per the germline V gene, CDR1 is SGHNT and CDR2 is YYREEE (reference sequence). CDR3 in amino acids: CASSLVPETSYEQYF. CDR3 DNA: TGTGCCAGCAGCTTAGTTCCAGAGACTTCCTACGAGCAGTACTTC.

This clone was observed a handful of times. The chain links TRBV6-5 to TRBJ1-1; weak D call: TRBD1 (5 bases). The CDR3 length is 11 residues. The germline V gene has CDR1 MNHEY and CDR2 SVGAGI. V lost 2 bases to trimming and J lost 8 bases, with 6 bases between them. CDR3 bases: TGTGCCAGCAGTTACCGACAGGAAGCTTTCTTT. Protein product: CASSYRQEAFF.

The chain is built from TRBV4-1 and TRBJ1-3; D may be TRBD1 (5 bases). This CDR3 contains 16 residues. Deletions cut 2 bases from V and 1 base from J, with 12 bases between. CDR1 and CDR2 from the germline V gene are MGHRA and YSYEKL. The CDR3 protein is CASSQSAGMSGNTIYF. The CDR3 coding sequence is TGCGCCAGCAGCCAAAGCGCAGGGATGTCTGGAAACACCATATATTTT.

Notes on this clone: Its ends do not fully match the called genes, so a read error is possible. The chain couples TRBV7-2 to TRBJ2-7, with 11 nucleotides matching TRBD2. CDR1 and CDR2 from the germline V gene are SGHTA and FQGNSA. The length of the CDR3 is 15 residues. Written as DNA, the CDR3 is TGTGCCAGCAGCATAGCACTAGCGGGAGTAGGTGAGCAGTACTTC. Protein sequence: CASSIALAGVGEQYF.

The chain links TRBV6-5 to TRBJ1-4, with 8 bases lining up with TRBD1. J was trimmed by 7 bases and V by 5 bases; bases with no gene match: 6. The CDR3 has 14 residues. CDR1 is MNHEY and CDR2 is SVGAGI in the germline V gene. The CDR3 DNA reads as TGTGCCAGCAGTCCCGGGACAGGAGGTGAAAAACTGTTTTTT. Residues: CASSPGTGGEKLFF.

The DNA for the CDR3 is TGTGCCAGCGGTGCCCGGGGGGGGAGCAAGTACTTC. Its protein product is CASGARGGSKYF. The V call is TRBV28, the J call TRBJ2-4; 8 bases are a match to TRBD2. The CDR3 consists of 12 residues. Germline-derived CDR1 and CDR2 are MDHEN and SYDVKM. V dropped 8 bases and J dropped 14; count of bases not matched to a gene: 11.